These T cell receptor beta chains were read from a single sample in a study of blood T cell repertoires in COVID-19. This table comes from immunoSEQ multiplex PCR, and its TCRdb copy is limited to in-frame clones, with some not included. The data contain more than 150,000 clones, 80% of them seen just once; the ten biggest clones take up around an eighth. The sample was PBMCs or T cells enriched from blood (not recorded which). Receptor source: a man in his 60s who had been exposed to COVID-19. Each CDR3 is given with its conserved first and last residue. The size field is filled for only some rows; it gives once, few, many or a size class.

>TRBV2|TRBJ2-5|.
CASTDRNQETQYF
>TRBV30|TRBJ2-1|.
CAWSSGTGGEQFF
>TRBV7-2|TRBJ1-6|.
CASSARTGVSPLHF
>TRBV7-9|TRBJ2-3|.
CASSPGTTSTDTQYF
>TRBV11-2|TRBJ2-5|.
CASSFLVRGSQETQYF
>TRBV21-1|TRBJ2-2|few
CASSNRASNTGELFF
>TRBV7-2|TRBJ1-4|.
CASSFGSPSTNEKLFF
>TRBV7-3|TRBJ1-1|.
CASSLRNPGQGTTEAFF
>TRBV3-1/TRBV3-2|TRBJ1-4|.
CASSPRQGGEKLFF
>TRBV7-9|TRBJ2-5|.
CASRVDGGQETQYF
>TRBV6-6|TRBJ2-7|.
CASSSPSTGISYEQYF
>TRBV5-5|TRBJ2-5|few
CASSLGVRLGTQYF
>TRBV27|TRBJ2-1|.
CASSFTRLTYNEQFF
>TRBV11-2|TRBJ2-3|.
CASTLRGRGTDTQYF
>TRBV7-3|TRBJ2-2|.
CASSATSGRRKNTGELFF
>TRBV5-6|TRBJ1-2|few
CASSLVKLGAWSPSYGYTF
>TRBV7-2|TRBJ2-7|.
CASSLAGGPYEQYF
>TRBV7-6|TRBJ1-5|.
CASSLESGSILQPQHF
>TRBV7-2|TRBJ1-1|few
CASSREGGRKGTEAFF
>TRBV6-5|TRBJ2-7|few
CASGASGSYEQYF
>TRBV4-3|TRBJ2-7|.
CASSHGLAGVYEQYF
>TRBV3-1/TRBV3-2|TRBJ2-2|once
CASSWSATGELFF
>TRBV10-3|TRBJ1-2|.
CAISEGPGGARGYTF
>TRBV5-8|TRBJ1-6|few
CASSLRQGSPLHF
>TRBV5-1|TRBJ2-7|.
CASSVTTGGYEQYF
>TRBV15|TRBJ1-1|.
CATSRYTGITEAFF
>TRBV27|TRBJ2-2|.
CASSFRLAGTGELFF
>TRBV5-8|TRBJ2-1|.
CASSSRAGGSYNEQFF
>TRBV2|TRBJ2-1|.
CASSEVSGGYEQFF
>TRBV6-5|TRBJ2-7|.
CASIGAGGPATEQYF
>TRBV2|TRBJ1-2|.
CASSESQEGGYTF
>TRBV10-1|TRBJ1-4|.
CASSDGGEKLFF
>TRBV27|TRBJ1-1|.
CASSFRGNTEAFF
>TRBV7-5|TRBJ1-5|once
CVRSPPGQAGNQPQHF
>TRBV6-6|TRBJ2-7|.
CASAASGAYEQYF
>TRBV28|TRBJ2-7|.
CASYSAGTAAYEQYF
>TRBV7-9|TRBJ2-5|.
CASRNGTSGSRETQYF
>TRBV11-3|TRBJ2-3|.
CASSLEPGQSDTQYF
>TRBV7-2|TRBJ2-1|.
CASSLPRIDEQFF
>TRBV24-1|TRBJ2-1|.
CATSVLAGGAEQFF
>TRBV19|TRBJ1-1|.
CASSKGTASNTEAFF
>TRBV11-2|TRBJ2-2|.
CASNPTSGWRTGELFF
>TRBV18|TRBJ1-3|.
CASSQRGARSGNTIYF
>TRBV7-6|TRBJ2-1|.
CASSKTDSYNEQFF
>TRBV29-1|TRBJ2-2|.
CSVKNNRGNTGELFF
>TRBV10-3|TRBJ2-2|few
CAISEGQGNTGELFF
>TRBV29-1|TRBJ1-2|.
CSVRGANEGYTF
>TRBV24-1|TRBJ1-2|once
CATSDAGQQRVYTF
>TRBV30|TRBJ2-7|.
CAWSLTDRPREQYF
>TRBV30|TRBJ1-1|.
CAWSGQGNEAFF
>TRBV25-1|TRBJ2-3|.
CASRGLAGSGDTQYF
>TRBV9|TRBJ2-2|.
CASSITGTGVNTGELFF
>TRBV30|TRBJ1-3|few
CAGTDAGNTIYF
>TRBV19|TRBJ1-2|.
CARTTRTLNYGYTF